Presented here are 8 T cell receptor beta chains from one specimen sequenced in a study of blood T cells in healthy people across ages. A J-beta primer mix and a sample-barcoded 5' primer were used in a second PCR of roughly 6 to 11 cycles. One entry per CDR3 protein, called by TCRdb with MiXCR from the 5' RACE reads. The top ten hold 28% of the sample, which has hundreds of thousands of distinct CDR3 sequences, around 62% seen once. Input material: blood. Receptors originate from a man aged 25-45 years in good health.

The gene calls are TRBV18 and TRBJ1-4; no reliable D call. Trimming took 3 bases from V and 2 from J, leaving 10 bases between them. CDR1 and CDR2 (germline): KGHSH, LQKENI. The CDR3 contains 15 residues. CDR3 in amino acids: CASSPQAPTNEKLFF. In nucleotides, the CDR3 is TGTGCCAGCTCACCCCAGGCGCCCACTAATGAAAAACTGTTTTTT.

V usage is TRBV20-1 and J usage is TRBJ2-3, with 11 bases fitting TRBD2. The length of the CDR3 is 15 residues. The ends lost 8 bases at V and 2 bases at J; junction bases unmatched: 9. Germline values: CDR1 DFQATT, CDR2 SNEGSKA (reference sequence). CDR3 protein: CSRSGTSGNTDTQYF. CDR3 DNA: TGCAGTAGATCGGGGACTAGCGGAAACACAGATACGCAGTATTTT.

The rearrangement links TRBV14 to TRBJ2-1, with a tentative D call TRBD2 (5 bases). Trimming took 5 bases from V and 6 from J, leaving 20 bases between them. The CDR3 is 16 amino acids. CDR1 SGHDN and CDR2 FVKESK come from the germline V gene. CDR3 sequence reads: CASSNRGQNNCNEQFF. For the CDR3, the DNA is TGTGCCAGCAGCAATCGGGGTCAGAACAACTGCAATGAGCAGTTCTTC.

The gene calls are TRBV29-1 and TRBJ2-6; D call uncertain. This CDR3 is built from 13 residues. Germline V CDR1 and CDR2: SQVTM, ANQGSEA. The V and J ends lost 5 bases and 2 bases respectively, with 7 bases between them. The CDR3 DNA reads as TGCAGCGTTCACGGGCCTGGGGCCAACGTCCTGACTTTC. Its protein is CSVHGPGANVLTF.

The genes are TRBV7-3 and TRBJ2-3, with 11 bases that match TRBD2. The V segment lost 5 bases and the J segment 6 bases; nucleotides outside the gene matches: 7. The CDR3 is 15 residues long. Per germline, CDR1 SGHTA and CDR2 FQGTGA. In DNA, the CDR3 is TGTGCCAGCAGCCCATTAGCGGGGGGGCTTGATACGCAGTATTTT. Amino acids: CASSPLAGGLDTQYF.

In its sample, this clonotype was seen many times. CDR3 loop: CASRVRGQTNEQFF. DNA of the CDR3: TGTGCCAGCAGGGTGAGGGGCCAAACGAATGAGCAGTTCTTC. The chain is built from TRBV28 and TRBJ2-1, with D tentatively TRBD1 or TRBD2 (5 bases each). V lost 6 bases and J 7 bases, leaving 16 bases between the germline ends. The CDR3 is 14 residues long. CDR1 and CDR2 (germline): MDHEN, SYDVKM. Based on the CDR3 plus reference TRBV28 and TRBJ2-1, the full variable domain is DVKVTQSSRYLVKRTGEKVFLECVQDMDHENMFWYRQDPGLGLRLIYFSYDVKMKEKGDIPEGYSVSREKKERFSLILESASTNQTSMYLCASRVRGQTNEQFFGPGTRLTVL.

This clonotype has just one count. The chain has TRBV7-9 and TRBJ2-2, with 7 nucleotides matching TRBD2. The CDR3 extends over 19 amino acids. J was trimmed by 2 bases and V by 3 bases; bases with no gene match: 15. CDR1 is SEHNR and CDR2 is FQNEAQ in the germline V gene (reference sequence). The CDR3 reads CASSFPPTLAGENTGELFF. DNA for the CDR3: TGTGCCAGCAGCTTCCCACCGACCCTCGCGGGGGAAAACACCGGGGAGCTGTTTTTT.

This chain links TRBV4-3 with TRBJ2-3; maybe TRBD1 (6 bases). With 0 bases removed from V and 2 bases from J, the gap between germline ends came to 18 bases. Germline-derived CDR1 and CDR2 are LGHNA and YSLEER. The CDR3 is 18 amino acids. CDR3 loop: CASSQDLAPGTYTDTQYF. The CDR3 DNA reads TGCGCCAGCAGCCAAGATCTGGCCCCCGGGACATACACAGATACGCAGTATTTT.